This note documents a single T cell receptor beta chain sequence. Which antigen it targets is not known. No much larger clone is present one base from it, and per-base qualities are unavailable. One collaborating source in Seattle enrolled patients while the patients were actively infected and followed the patients over time throughout the course of disease. Collaborating institutions collected whole blood in K2EDTA tubes following their own protocols. For TCRbeta analysis, collaborators shipped samples in one of three forms: frozen whole blood, isolated PBMCs, or DNA extracted from either of those sample types. Spanning cysteine to phenylalanine, the CDR3 consists of 15 amino acids. CDR3 DNA is the only sequence kept; it has 45 bases, read in frame from the first base. In the germline V gene (reference sequence), CDR1 corresponds to LGHDT and CDR2 to YNNKEL. The trim is 4 bases for V and 8 bases for J, with a gap of 18 bases between the germline ends.

TCRbeta CDR3 regions were amplified from genomic DNA by means of the immunoSEQ Assay, a bias-controlled multiplex PCR. The paper's data handling went like this. The number of nucleated cells in each sample was estimated from the amplification of reference gene primers within the assay. To quantify the absolute abundance of each unique TCRbeta CDR3 rearrangement, sequence reads were collapsed and filtered. For each sample, productive Simpson clonality was calculated by taking the square root of Simpson's diversity index across productive rearrangements. The immuneACCESS repertoire file appears here via TCRdb, limited to in-frame rearrangements. These files lack a portion of the clones; in checked studies, under half of the deficit traces to unresolved V genes, and the cause of the others is not known. The V and J calls and clone size were taken over from that table, and D and trimming were inferred from the DNA. The sample table holds 150,000 to 200,000 clones, of which 84% were seen once. The ten largest clones capture approximately 14% of the sample.

This specimen belongs to a study of blood T cell repertoires in COVID-19 (dated by TCRdb to 2020 to 2021). For the wider study: Collaborator samples came from the United States, Italy and Spain and covered acute and convalescent phases of COVID-19. The prospective study material was composed of cDNA or gDNA derived from T cells, B-cell-depleted T cells, or PBMCs. Subjects who had been exposed to COVID-19, were actively infected with it, or had recovered from it provided the deeply sampled blood TCRbeta repertoires that made up the dataset. The repertoires were released in a freely available public database intended as a resource for research on the immune response to SARS-CoV-2. Samples came from the ongoing ImmuneRACE study (first 160 participants) plus 1,254 subjects from 6 global collaborators. The sample metadata nearly always contained a de-identified subject ID, COVID-19 status, age in years and sex. Where available, HLA class I and class II types were taken from metadata supplied by the sample provider and were not determined by assay-based typing.

Points the paper makes about the study in general: Clinical and demographic metadata were provided uncurated, with the amount varying by source and participant.

The TCR originated in a woman between 65 and 79 years old with COVID-19, enrolled during active disease. Source material: peripheral blood. The chain was built from TRBV3-1 (or the pseudogene TRBV3-2) and TRBJ2-1; the D gene lacks a confident call. The DNA is as follows: TGTGCCAGCAGCCGAAGGCTAGGCCTTTACGATGAGCAGTTCTTC. Translated, this is CASSRRLGLYDEQFF.